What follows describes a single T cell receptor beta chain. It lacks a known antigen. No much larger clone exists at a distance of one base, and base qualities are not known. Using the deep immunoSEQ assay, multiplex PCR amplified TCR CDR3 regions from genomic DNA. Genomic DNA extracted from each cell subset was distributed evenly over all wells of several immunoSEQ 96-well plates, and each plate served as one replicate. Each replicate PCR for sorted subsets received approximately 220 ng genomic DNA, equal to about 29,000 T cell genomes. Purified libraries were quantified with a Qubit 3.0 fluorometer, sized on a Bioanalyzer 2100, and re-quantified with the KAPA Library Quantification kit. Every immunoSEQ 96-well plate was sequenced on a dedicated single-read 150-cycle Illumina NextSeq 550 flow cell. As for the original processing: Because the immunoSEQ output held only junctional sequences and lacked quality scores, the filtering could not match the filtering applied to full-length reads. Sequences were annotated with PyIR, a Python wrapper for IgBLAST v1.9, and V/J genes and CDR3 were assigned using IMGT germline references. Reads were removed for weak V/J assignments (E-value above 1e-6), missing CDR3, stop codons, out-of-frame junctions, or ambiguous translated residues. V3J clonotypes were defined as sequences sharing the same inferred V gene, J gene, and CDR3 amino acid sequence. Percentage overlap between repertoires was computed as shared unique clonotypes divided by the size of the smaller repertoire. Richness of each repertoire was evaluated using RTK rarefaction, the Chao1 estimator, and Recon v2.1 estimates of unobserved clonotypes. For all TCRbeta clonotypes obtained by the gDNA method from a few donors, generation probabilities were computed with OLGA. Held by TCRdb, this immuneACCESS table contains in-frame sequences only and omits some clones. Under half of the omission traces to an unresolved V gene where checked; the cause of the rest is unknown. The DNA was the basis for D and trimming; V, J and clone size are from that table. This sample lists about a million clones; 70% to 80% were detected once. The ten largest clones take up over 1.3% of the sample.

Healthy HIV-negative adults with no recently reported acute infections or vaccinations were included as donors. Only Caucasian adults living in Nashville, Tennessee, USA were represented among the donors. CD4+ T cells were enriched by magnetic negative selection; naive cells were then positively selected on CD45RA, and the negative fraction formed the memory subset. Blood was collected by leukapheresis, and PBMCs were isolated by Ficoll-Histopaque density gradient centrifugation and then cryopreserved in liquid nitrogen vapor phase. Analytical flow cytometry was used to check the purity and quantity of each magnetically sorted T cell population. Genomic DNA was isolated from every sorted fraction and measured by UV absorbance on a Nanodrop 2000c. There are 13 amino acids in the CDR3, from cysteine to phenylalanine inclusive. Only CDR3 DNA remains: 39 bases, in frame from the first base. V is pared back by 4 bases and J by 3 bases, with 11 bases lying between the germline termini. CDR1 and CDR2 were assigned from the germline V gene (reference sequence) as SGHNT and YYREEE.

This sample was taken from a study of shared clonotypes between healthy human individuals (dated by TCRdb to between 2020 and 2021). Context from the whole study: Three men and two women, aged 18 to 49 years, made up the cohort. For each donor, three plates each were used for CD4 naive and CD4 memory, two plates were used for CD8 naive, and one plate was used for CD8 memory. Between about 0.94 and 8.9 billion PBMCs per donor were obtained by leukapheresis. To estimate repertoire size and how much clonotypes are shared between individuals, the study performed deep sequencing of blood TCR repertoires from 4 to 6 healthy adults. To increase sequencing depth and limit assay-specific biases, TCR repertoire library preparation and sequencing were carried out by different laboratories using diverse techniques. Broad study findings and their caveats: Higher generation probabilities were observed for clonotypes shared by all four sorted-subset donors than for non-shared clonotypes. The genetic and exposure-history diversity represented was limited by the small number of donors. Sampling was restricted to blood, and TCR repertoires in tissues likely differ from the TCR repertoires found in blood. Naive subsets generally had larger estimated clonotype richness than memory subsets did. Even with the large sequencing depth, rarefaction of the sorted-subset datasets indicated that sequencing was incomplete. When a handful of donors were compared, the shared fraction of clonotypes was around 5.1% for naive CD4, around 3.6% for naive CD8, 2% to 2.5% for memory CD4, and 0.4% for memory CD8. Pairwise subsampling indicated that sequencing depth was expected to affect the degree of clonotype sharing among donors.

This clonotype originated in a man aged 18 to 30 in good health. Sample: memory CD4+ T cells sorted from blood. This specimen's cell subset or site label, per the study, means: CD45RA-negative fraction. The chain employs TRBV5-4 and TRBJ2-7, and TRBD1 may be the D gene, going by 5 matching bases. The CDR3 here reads CASSQIQGYEQYF. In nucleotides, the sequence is TGTGCCAGCAGCCAAATTCAGGGCTACGAGCAGTACTTC.